This section outlines one T cell receptor (beta chain) sequence together with its context. Its antigen is currently unknown. This sample is part of a study of T cell clones after liver transplantation. Overall study: Post-transplant blood was tracked for graft-donor-reactive T cell clones identified in a pre-transplant mixed lymphocyte reaction. Pre-transplant mixed lymphocyte reactions yielded third-party-reactive TCRbeta sequences as comparators for graft-donor-reactive sequences. Notes on the study in general: In a couple of subjects, few donor cells limited the measurable donor-reactive repertoire.

Assay: immunoSEQ multiplex PCR; the TCRdb copy retains only in-frame clones and omits some. Of roughly 65,000 clones listed, about 92% are singletons. Thawed unstimulated PBMCs were FACS-sorted by CD3, CD4 and CD8 into two populations. This clonotype originated in a human patient who received a liver transplant. Some T cells may arise from the graft donor. The sequences come from CD4+ T cells from blood, collected about 27 months after liver transplant.

The CDR3 DNA follows: TGTGCCAGCAGCTTGGACGGCGGGGCCAGGAGGTTGGAGCAGTACTTC. It codes for CASSLDGGARRLEQYF. V and J are TRBV5-4 and TRBJ2-7; D is possibly TRBD2 (6 bases). There are 16 residues in the CDR3. Per the germline V gene, CDR1 is SGHNT and CDR2 is YYREEE (reference sequence). V lost 0 bases and J 7 bases, leaving 20 bases between the germline ends.